Given below is one T cell receptor (beta chain) in context. The antigen remains unidentified. This sample is part of a study of cytomegalovirus exposure and HLA in healthy donors. Study-wide results and limits: The authors excluded some V segments, including TRBV6-2 and TRBV6-3, as indistinguishable.

The PCR contained 60 Vbeta and 13 Jbeta primers. The data were produced by immunoSEQ multiplex PCR, yet TCRdb's version contains in-frame clones alone and is incomplete. The table gives about 120,000 clones; the top ten clones make up less than 4.5% of it. The CDR3 covers 14 residues. V gave up 0 bases and J gave up 8 bases, with 13 bases separating them. Looked up from germline, CDR1 is SGDLS and CDR2 is YYNGEE. Nominal health characterized the donors when sampled, though unrecorded immune exposures were likely. The TCR comes from a man younger than 35 in good health and CMV-seronegative. Sample: PBMCs. This rearrangement joins TRBV9 to TRBJ2-3, with no clear D. The chain's CDR3 is CASSVVSGVGTQYF. The CDR3 coding sequence is TGTGCCAGCAGCGTAGTATCAGGTGTAGGTACGCAGTATTTT.